The 21 T cell receptor beta chains below were found in one sample sequenced in a study of T cell changes during pregnancy in multiple sclerosis. Sequencing was performed with immunoSEQ multiplex PCR; in TCRdb, only in-frame clones are kept and a portion is missing. The sample contains 85,000 to 130,000 clones, 85% to 95% of which appear only once. Source: peripheral blood, taken after pregnancy. Source of these receptors: a female donor with multiple sclerosis, enrolled in a pregnancy study.

The rearrangement joins TRBV6-5 to TRBJ2-1, with D hard to call. The CDR3 extends over 12 amino acids. Trimming left V 2 bases short and J 9 bases short, with 8 bases between. CDR1 is MNHEY, CDR2 SVGAGI, per germline. CDR3 nucleotide sequence: TGTGCCAGCAGTTACACGGGTGGTGAGCAGTTCTTC. Its protein product is CASSYTGGEQFF.

The gene calls are TRBV7-9 and TRBJ2-1, with TRBD1 matching over 9 bases. CDR3 length: 15 residues. From germline, CDR1 is SEHNR and CDR2 FQNEAQ (reference sequence). The V gene end was trimmed by 2 bases and the J gene end by 7 bases; junction bases not matched to a gene: 6. In nucleotides, the CDR3 is TGTGCCAGCAGCTTATGGGGACAGGGTAGGAATGAGCAGTTCTTC. This codes for CASSLWGQGRNEQFF.

As to this clone: This sample includes further DNA sequences coding for the same CDR3. This chain links TRBV5-1 with TRBJ2-1, with 8 bases fitting TRBD2. V gave up 4 bases and J gave up 4 bases; unmatched junction bases: 4. Germline CDR1 and CDR2: SGHRS and YFSETQ. CDR3 length equals 14 residues. This chain's CDR3 is CASSLGLAYNEQFF. In DNA, the CDR3 is TGCGCCAGCAGCCTAGGACTAGCTTACAATGAGCAGTTCTTC.

This clone was detected only a few times. The V call is TRBV30, the J call TRBJ1-6; tentatively, D is TRBD1 (5 bases). The CDR3 runs to 15 residues. V lost 1 base to trimming and J lost 7 bases, with 14 bases between them. Germline values: CDR1 GTSNPN, CDR2 SVGIG (reference sequence). The CDR3 sequence is CAWSEGWGANSPLHF. The CDR3 DNA sequence: TGTGCCTGGAGTGAGGGGTGGGGCGCAAATTCACCCCTCCACTTT.

The chain links TRBV5-1 to TRBJ1-4; a possible D gene is TRBD1 (5 bases). Germline assignment: CDR1 SGHRS and CDR2 YFSETQ. V lost 6 bases and J lost 4, with 25 bases in between. The CDR3 is 18 residues long. In DNA form, the CDR3 reads TGCGCCAGCAACTTCCTATGGGGGGGAGGAGGAGTTAATGAAAAACTGTTTTTT. Translating gives CASNFLWGGGGVNEKLFF. The complete variable domain, with remaining parts taken from reference TRBV5-1 and TRBJ1-4, reads KAGVTQTPRYLIKTRGQQVTLSCSPISGHRSVSWYQQTPGQGLQFLFEYFSETQRNKGNFPGRFSGRQFSNSRSEMNVSTLELGDSALYLCASNFLWGGGGVNEKLFFGSGTQLSVL.

This sequence joins TRBV30 and TRBJ1-1; a possible D gene is TRBD1 (6 bases). The CDR3 loop spans 17 amino acids. Germline CDR1 and CDR2: GTSNPN and SVGIG (reference sequence). The ends were cut back, 3 bases at V and 0 bases at J, with 20 bases in the middle. The CDR3 DNA follows: TGTGCCTGGAGCGCCCCAGGGGCCATTAACATGAACACTGAAGCTTTCTTT. It is translated as CAWSAPGAINMNTEAFF. Combining the CDR3 with reference TRBV30 and TRBJ1-1 gives the whole variable domain SQTIHQWPATLVQPVGSPLSLECTVEGTSNPNLYWYRQAAGRGLQLLFYSVGIGQISSEVPQNLSASRPQDRQFILSSKKLLLSDSGFYLCAWSAPGAINMNTEAFFGQGTRLTVV.

The chain has TRBV7-6 and TRBJ2-5; TRBD1 is a possible D gene (5 bases). Trimming took 2 bases from V and 5 from J, leaving 24 bases between them. Germline values: CDR1 SGHVS, CDR2 FNYEAQ. The CDR3 sequence is 18 residues long. The CDR3 DNA sequence: TGTGCCAGCAGCTTACTCGGCCGGACAACCCCGGTGGGGGAGACCCAGTACTTC. Protein product: CASSLLGRTTPVGETQYF.

The chain couples TRBV2 to TRBJ2-7, with D possibly matching TRBD1 (6 bases). Germline CDR1 reads SNHLY; CDR2 reads FYNNEI. CDR3 size: 15 residues. V lost 4 bases, J lost 1 base, and 14 bases lay in between. The CDR3 nucleotides read TGTGCCAGCAGTGGAAAAGACAGGATTTCCTACGAGCAGTACTTC. It encodes CASSGKDRISYEQYF.

The chain links TRBV28 to TRBJ1-2; 7 bases agree with TRBD1. There are 15 residues in the CDR3. Germline trimming cut 3 bases from V and 4 bases from J; bases unmatched to any gene: 8. Germline-derived CDR1 and CDR2 are MDHEN and SYDVKM. The CDR3 spells CASSFQGGQVYGYTF. The CDR3 nucleotides are TGTGCCAGCAGTTTTCAGGGGGGTCAGGTCTATGGCTACACCTTC.

This CDR3 reads CASSRNKGGEAFF. CDR3 bases: TGTGCCAGTAGTCGGAACAAGGGGGGGGAAGCTTTCTTT. The V call is TRBV19, the J call TRBJ1-1; D possibly corresponds to TRBD1 (6 bases). In germline, CDR1 is LNHDA, CDR2 SQIVND (reference sequence). Trimming removed 5 bases at V and 8 bases at J, with 15 bases between. The CDR3 covers 13 residues. Drawing the rest from reference TRBV19 and TRBJ1-1, the complete variable domain is DGGITQSPKYLFRKEGQNVTLSCEQNLNHDAMYWYRQDPGQGLRLIYYSQIVNDFQKGDIAEGYSVSREKKESFPLTVTSAQKNPTAFYLCASSRNKGGEAFFGQGTRLTVV.

This chain links TRBV2 with TRBJ1-4, with 9 bases lining up with TRBD1. In germline, CDR1 is SNHLY, CDR2 FYNNEI. The length of the CDR3 is 13 residues. With V trimmed by 10 bases and J by 8 bases, 8 bases remained unmatched. The CDR3 DNA reads TGTGCCATCCCGGGACAGGGTAGGGAAAAACTGTTTTTT. Residues: CAIPGQGREKLFF.

The genes are TRBV9 and TRBJ2-5, with no clear D. Germline V lookup: CDR1 SGDLS, CDR2 YYNGEE. The V end lost 0 bases, the J end lost 3 bases, and 6 bases lay between the germline ends. This CDR3 has 13 residues. CDR3 sequence reads: CASSVGNEETQYF. The CDR3 DNA reads TGTGCCAGCAGCGTAGGTAATGAAGAGACCCAGTACTTC.

This clone has a single count. The chain recombines TRBV28 with TRBJ2-2; 13 bases map to TRBD2. The J segment lost 5 bases and the V segment lost 4 bases, leaving 1 base of the junction unmatched. Per germline, CDR1 MDHEN and CDR2 SYDVKM. This CDR3 spans 15 amino acids. CDR3 DNA sequence: TGTGCCAGCAGTTCACTAGCGGGAGGGACCGGGGAGCTGTTTTTT. Translating it yields CASSSLAGGTGELFF.

The chain employs TRBV6-5 and TRBJ2-6; D not resolved. V was pared by 2 bases and J by 0 bases, with 8 bases between. Per germline, CDR1 MNHEY and CDR2 SVGAGI. This CDR3 is built from 16 residues. The CDR3 coding sequence is TGTGCCAGCAGTTACCTGACAATCTCTGGGGCCAACGTCCTGACTTTC. Translating it yields CASSYLTISGANVLTF.

The genes are TRBV18 and TRBJ2-1; TRBD2 aligns across 9 bases. Germline V gene sequence: CDR1 KGHSH, CDR2 LQKENI. This CDR3 region has 16 residues. The V gene end was trimmed by 4 bases and the J gene end by 6 bases; junction bases not matched to a gene: 10. CDR3 loop: CASSRDPRGGLNEQFF. The DNA of the CDR3 is TGTGCCAGCTCACGGGATCCGCGGGGGGGCCTCAATGAGCAGTTCTTC.

The chain combines TRBV7-2 with TRBJ1-2; D is undetermined. The CDR3 runs to 14 residues. Trimming removed 2 bases from V and 8 bases from J, with 15 bases in between. Germline V gene lookup returns CDR1 SGHTA and CDR2 FQGNSA. CDR3 coding DNA: TGTGCCAGCAGCTTAAATGTGTACAGTTACGGCTACACCTTC. Amino acids: CASSLNVYSYGYTF.

The chain is built from TRBV7-3 and TRBJ1-1, with D perhaps matching TRBD1 (6 bases). This CDR3 is 15 amino acids long. The germline V and J ends were trimmed by 6 bases and 5 bases, with 19 bases remaining between them. The V gene's germline CDR1 is SGHTA and CDR2 FQGTGA. DNA of the CDR3: TGTGCCAGCAGGTTTCCTAGCGGGGGCGCAACTGAAGCTTTCTTT. Its protein product is CASRFPSGGATEAFF.

The chain recombines TRBV18 with TRBJ2-1, with 16 nucleotides matching TRBD2. The trim removed 6 bases at V and 8 bases at J, leaving 13 bases unmatched. CDR3 length equals 18 residues. Germline CDR1 reads KGHSH; CDR2 reads LQKENI. DNA of the CDR3: TGTGCCAGCTCCCCGGGACTAGCGGGAGGGAAGGTGAAGCATGAGCAGTTCTTC. This sequence encodes CASSPGLAGGKVKHEQFF.

The V gene is TRBV5-6, the J gene TRBJ2-5; maybe TRBD2 (5 bases). Germline loops: CDR1 SGHDT, CDR2 YYEEEE. This CDR3 spans 13 amino acids. Trimming took off 5 bases at V and 4 bases at J, with 12 bases between the two ends. DNA of the CDR3: TGTGCCAGCAGGCGTGAAGAGGGAGAGACCCAGTACTTC. Translating it yields CASRREEGETQYF.

The V and J genes are TRBV6-5 and TRBJ1-1; TRBD1 aligns across 8 bases. This CDR3 comprises 14 residues. Losses at the gene ends were 5 bases for V and 5 bases for J; bases not matched to a gene: 7. Germline CDR1 is MNHEY and CDR2 is SVGAGI. The CDR3 loop reads CASSPRGPGTEAFF. The DNA for the CDR3 is TGTGCCAGCAGTCCCAGGGGGCCGGGGACTGAAGCTTTCTTT.

The V and J genes are TRBV6-1 and TRBJ2-5; the match to TRBD2 covers 9 bases. Germline CDR1 reads MNHNS; CDR2 reads SASEGT. CDR3 length equals 15 residues. J lost 5 bases, V lost 3 bases, and 7 bases had no gene match. CDR3 coding DNA: TGTGCCAGCAGTGAGAGTAGCGGGAGAGGGGAGACCCAGTACTTC. Translating gives CASSESSGRGETQYF.